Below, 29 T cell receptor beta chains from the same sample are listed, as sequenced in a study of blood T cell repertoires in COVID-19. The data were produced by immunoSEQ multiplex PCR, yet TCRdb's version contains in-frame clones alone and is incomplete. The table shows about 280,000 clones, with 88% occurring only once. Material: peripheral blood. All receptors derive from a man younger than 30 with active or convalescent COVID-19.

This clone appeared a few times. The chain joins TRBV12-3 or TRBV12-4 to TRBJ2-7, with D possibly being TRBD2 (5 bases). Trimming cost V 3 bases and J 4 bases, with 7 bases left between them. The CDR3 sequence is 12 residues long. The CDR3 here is CASSFRGYEQYF. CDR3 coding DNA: TGTGCCAGCAGTTTTCGGGGTTACGAGCAGTACTTC.

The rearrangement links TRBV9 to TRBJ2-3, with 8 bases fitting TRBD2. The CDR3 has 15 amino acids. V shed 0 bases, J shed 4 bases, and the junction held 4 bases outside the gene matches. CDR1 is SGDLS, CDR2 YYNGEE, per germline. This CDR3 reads CASSVDGGASDTQYF. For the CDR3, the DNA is TGTGCCAGCAGCGTAGACGGGGGGGCGTCAGATACGCAGTATTTT.

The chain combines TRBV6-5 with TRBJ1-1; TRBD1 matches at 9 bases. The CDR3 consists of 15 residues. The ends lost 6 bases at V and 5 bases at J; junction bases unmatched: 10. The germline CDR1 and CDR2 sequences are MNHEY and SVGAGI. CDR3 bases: TGTGCCAGCAGGAAGACAGGGGGGATTAGAACTGAAGCTTTCTTT. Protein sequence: CASRKTGGIRTEAFF.

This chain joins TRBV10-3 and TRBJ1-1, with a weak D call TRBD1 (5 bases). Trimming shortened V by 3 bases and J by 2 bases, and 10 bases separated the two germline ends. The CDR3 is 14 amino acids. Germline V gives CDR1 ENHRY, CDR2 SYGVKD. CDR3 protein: CAISDNRLNTEAFF. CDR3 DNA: TGTGCCATCAGTGATAACAGGCTAAACACTGAAGCTTTCTTT.

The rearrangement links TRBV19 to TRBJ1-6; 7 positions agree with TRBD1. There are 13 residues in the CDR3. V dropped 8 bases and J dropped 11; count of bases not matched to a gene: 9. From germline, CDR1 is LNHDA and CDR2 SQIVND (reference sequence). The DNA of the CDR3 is TGTGCCAGTCCAGGAGGGACAGCTACACCCCTCCACTTT. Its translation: CASPGGTATPLHF.

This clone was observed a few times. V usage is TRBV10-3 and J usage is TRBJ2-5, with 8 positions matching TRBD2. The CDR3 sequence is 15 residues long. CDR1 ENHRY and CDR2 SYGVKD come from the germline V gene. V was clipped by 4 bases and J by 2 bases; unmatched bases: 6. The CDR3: CAISGLAGRQETQYF. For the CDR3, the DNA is TGTGCCATCAGTGGGTTAGCGGGGCGACAAGAGACCCAGTACTTC.

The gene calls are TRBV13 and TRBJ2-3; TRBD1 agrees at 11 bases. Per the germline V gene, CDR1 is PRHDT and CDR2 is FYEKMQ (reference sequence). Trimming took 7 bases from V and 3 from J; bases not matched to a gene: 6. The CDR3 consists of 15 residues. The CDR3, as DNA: TGTGCCAGCAACGAGGACAGGGGGCCGACAGATACGCAGTATTTT. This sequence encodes CASNEDRGPTDTQYF.

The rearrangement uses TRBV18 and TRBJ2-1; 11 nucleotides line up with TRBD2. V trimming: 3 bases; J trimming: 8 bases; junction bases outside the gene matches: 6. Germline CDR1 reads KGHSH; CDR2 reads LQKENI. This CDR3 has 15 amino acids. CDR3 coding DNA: TGTGCCAGCTCACCGAGACTAGCGGGGAGGGATGAGCAGTTCTTC. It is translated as CASSPRLAGRDEQFF.

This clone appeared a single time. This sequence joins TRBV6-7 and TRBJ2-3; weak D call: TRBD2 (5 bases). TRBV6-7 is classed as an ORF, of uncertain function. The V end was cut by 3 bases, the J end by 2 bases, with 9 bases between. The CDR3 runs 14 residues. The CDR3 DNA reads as TGTGCCAGCAGTTATGCGGGTCCCACAGATACGCAGTATTTT. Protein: CASSYAGPTDTQYF.

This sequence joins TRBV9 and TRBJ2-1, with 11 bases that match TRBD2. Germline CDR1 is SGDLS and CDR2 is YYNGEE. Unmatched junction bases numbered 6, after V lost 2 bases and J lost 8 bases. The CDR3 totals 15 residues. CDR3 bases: TGTGCCAGCAGCGTTAGCGGGGGGGCCTTGTATGAGCAGTTCTTC. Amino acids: CASSVSGGALYEQFF.

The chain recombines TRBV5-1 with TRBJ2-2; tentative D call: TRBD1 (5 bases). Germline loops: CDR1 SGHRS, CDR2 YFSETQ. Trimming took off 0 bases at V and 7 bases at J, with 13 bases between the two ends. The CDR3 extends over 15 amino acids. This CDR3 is CASSLVQGSGGELFF. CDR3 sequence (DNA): TGCGCCAGCAGCTTGGTGCAGGGTTCCGGCGGGGAGCTGTTTTTT.

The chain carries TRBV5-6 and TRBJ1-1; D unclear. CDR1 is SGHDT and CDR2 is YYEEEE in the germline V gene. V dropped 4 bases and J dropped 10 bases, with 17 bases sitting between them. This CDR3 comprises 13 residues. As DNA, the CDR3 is TGTGCCAGCAGCACAACCACCCACCAGATAGCTTTCTTT. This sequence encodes CASSTTTHQIAFF.

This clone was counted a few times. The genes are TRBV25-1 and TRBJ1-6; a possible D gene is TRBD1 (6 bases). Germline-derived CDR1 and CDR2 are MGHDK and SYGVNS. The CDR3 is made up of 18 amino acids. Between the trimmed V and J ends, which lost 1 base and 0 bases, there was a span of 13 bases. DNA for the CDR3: TGTGCCAGCAGTGAATGGGGCAGGGGCATCTCCTATAATTCACCCCTCCACTTT. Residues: CASSEWGRGISYNSPLHF. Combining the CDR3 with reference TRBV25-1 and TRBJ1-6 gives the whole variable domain EADIYQTPRYLVIGTGKKITLECSQTMGHDKMYWYQQDPGMELHLIHYSYGVNSTEKGDLSSESTVSRIRTEHFPLTLESARPSHTSQYLCASSEWGRGISYNSPLHFGNGTRLTVT.

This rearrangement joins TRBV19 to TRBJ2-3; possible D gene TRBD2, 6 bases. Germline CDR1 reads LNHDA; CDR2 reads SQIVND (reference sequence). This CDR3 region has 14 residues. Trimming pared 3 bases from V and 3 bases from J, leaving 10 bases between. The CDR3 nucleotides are TGTGCCAGTAGTATCGCGGGAAGGACAGATACGCAGTATTTT. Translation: CASSIAGRTDTQYF.

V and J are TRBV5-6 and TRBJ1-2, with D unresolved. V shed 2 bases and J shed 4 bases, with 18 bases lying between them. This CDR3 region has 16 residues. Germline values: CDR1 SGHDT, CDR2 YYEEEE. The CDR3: CASSLKNSLAAYGYTF. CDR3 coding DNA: TGTGCCAGCAGCTTAAAGAACTCCCTAGCCGCCTATGGCTACACCTTC. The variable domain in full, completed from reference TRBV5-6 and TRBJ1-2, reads DAGVTQSPTHLIKTRGQQVTLRCSPKSGHDTVSWYQQALGQGPQFIFQYYEEEERQRGNFPDRFSGHQFPNYSSELNVNALLLGDSALYLCASSLKNSLAAYGYTFGSGTRLTVV.

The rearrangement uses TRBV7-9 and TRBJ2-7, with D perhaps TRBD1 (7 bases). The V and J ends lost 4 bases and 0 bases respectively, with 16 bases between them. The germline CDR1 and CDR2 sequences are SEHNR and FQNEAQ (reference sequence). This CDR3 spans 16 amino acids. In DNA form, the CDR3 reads TGTGCCAGCAGCTCGGGACTGACAGGGAGCTCCTACGAGCAGTACTTC. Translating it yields CASSSGLTGSSYEQYF.

CDR3 region: CASSNPGQGRDTIYF. CDR3 nucleotide sequence: TGTGCCAGCAGCAACCCTGGACAGGGACGGGACACCATATATTTT. This rearrangement joins TRBV14 to TRBJ1-3, with 8 nucleotides matching TRBD1. Trimming cost V 5 bases and J 8 bases; bases outside gene matches: 11. Germline V lookup: CDR1 SGHDN, CDR2 FVKESK. This CDR3 has 15 residues.

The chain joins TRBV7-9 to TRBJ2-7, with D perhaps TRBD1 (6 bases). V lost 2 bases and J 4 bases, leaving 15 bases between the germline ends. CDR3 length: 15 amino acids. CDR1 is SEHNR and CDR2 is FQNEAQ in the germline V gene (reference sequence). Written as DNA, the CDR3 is TGTGCCAGCAGCTTAACCCAGGGACAACCGTACGAGCAGTACTTC. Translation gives CASSLTQGQPYEQYF.

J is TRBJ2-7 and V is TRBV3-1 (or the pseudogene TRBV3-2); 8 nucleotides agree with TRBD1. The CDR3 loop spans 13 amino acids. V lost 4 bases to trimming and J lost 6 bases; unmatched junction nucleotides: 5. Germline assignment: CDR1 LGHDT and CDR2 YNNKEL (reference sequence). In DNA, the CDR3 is TGTGCCAGCAGCCCCGGACAGGGAGGCGAGCAGTACTTC. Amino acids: CASSPGQGGEQYF.

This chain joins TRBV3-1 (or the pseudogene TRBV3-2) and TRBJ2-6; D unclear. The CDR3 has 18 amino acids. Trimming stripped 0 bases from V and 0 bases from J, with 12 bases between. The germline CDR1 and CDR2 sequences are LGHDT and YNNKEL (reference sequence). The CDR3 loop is CASSQELRHPSGANVLTF. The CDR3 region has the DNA TGTGCCAGCAGCCAAGAACTTCGCCACCCCTCTGGGGCCAACGTCCTGACTTTC.

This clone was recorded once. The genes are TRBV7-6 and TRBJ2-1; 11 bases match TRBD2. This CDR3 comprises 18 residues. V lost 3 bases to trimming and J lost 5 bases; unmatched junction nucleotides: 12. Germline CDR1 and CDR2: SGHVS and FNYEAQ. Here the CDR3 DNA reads TGTGCCAGCAGCTTTTCCCCCTCTAGCGGGGGGATCCACAATGAGCAGTTCTTC. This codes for CASSFSPSSGGIHNEQFF.

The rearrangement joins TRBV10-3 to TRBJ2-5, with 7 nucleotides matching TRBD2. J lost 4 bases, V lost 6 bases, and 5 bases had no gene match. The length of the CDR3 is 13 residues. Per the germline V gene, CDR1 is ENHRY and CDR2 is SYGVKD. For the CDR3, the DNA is TGTGCCATCAGAACGGGGGGAGGAGAGACCCAGTACTTC. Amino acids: CAIRTGGGETQYF.

CDR3 loop: CSVQTGGNSPLHF. DNA of the CDR3: TGCAGCGTCCAAACAGGGGGCAATTCACCCCTCCACTTT. This sequence joins TRBV29-1 and TRBJ1-6; 9 bases fit TRBD1. The V segment lost 6 bases and the J segment 7 bases; nucleotides outside the gene matches: 4. The germline V gene has CDR1 SQVTM and CDR2 ANQGSEA. The CDR3 is 13 amino acids.

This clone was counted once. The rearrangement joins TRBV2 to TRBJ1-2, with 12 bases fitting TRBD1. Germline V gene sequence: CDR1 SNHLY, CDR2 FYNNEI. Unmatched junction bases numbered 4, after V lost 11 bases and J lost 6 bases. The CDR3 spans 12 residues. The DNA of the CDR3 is TGTGCCGGGGACAGGGGGCTTGATGGCTACACCTTC. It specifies CAGDRGLDGYTF.

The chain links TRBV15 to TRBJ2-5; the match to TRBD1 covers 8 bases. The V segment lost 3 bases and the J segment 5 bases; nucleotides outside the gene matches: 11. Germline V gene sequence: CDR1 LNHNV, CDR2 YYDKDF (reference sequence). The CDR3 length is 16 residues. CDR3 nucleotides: TGTGCCACCAGCAGGAGAGACAGGGGAGTTGAGGAGACCCAGTACTTC. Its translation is CATSRRDRGVEETQYF.

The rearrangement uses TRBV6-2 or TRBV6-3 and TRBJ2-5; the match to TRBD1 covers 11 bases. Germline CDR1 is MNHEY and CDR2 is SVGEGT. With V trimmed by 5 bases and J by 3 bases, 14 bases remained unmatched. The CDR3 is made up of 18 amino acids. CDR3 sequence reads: CASSITGQGASPEETQYF. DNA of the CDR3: TGTGCCAGCAGTATAACTGGACAGGGGGCCTCCCCCGAAGAGACCCAGTACTTC.

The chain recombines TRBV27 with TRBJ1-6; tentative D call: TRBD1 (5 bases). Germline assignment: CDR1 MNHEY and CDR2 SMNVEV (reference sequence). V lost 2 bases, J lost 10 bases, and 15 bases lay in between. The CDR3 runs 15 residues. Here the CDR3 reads CASSLAGVRRSPLHF. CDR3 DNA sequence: TGTGCCAGCAGTTTAGCGGGGGTAAGGCGGTCACCCCTCCACTTT.

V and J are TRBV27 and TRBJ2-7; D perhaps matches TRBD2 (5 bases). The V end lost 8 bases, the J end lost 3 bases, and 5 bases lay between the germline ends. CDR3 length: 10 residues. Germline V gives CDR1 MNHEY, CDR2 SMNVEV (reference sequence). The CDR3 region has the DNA TGTGCCAGCGGACTCTACGAGCAGTACTTC. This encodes CASGLYEQYF.

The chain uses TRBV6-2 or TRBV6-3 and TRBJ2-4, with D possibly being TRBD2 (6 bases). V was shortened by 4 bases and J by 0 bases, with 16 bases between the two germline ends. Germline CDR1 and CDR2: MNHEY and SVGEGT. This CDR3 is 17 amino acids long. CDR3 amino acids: CASSFTGTLLAKNIQYF. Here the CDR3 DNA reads TGTGCCAGCAGTTTCACCGGGACTCTTCTAGCCAAAAACATTCAGTACTTC.